This TCR beta chain derives from a study of blood T cell repertoires in COVID-19. Using immunoSEQ multiplex PCR, the repertoire was profiled, and TCRdb retains in-frame clones only, with some absent. The sample has approximately 130,000 clones, more than 80% seen once. Germline CDR1 is LGHDT and CDR2 is YNNKEL (reference sequence). Trimming shortened V by 6 bases and J by 8 bases, and 22 bases separated the two germline ends. This CDR3 is 15 amino acids long. Source material: peripheral blood. The chain couples TRBV3-1 (or the pseudogene TRBV3-2) to TRBJ1-2; D ambiguous. The TCR sequence derives from a human donor in a cohort sampled during active COVID-19. This chain's CDR3 is CASRPHERTYQGYTF. The CDR3 coding sequence is TGTGCCAGCAGACCCCATGAGCGGACCTACCAGGGCTACACCTTC.